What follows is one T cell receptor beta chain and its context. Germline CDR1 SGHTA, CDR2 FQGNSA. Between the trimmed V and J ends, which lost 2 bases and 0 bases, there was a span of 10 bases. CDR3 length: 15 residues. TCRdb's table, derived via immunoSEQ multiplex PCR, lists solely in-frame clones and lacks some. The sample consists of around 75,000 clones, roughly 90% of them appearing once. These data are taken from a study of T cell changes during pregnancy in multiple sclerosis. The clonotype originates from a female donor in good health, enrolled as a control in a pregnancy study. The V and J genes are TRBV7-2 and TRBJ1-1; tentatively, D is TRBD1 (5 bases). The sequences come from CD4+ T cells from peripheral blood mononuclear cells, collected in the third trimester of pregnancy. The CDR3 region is CASSLPQGLNTEAFF. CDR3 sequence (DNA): TGTGCCAGCAGCTTACCCCAGGGCTTGAACACTGAAGCTTTCTTT.